The clone carrying this T cell receptor beta chain turned up a few times. Its antigen is not identified. The sample originates from a study of beta chain features in type 1 diabetes. Study-level results: Shortening of TCRB CDR3s, moderate but significant, appeared in all four CD4+ subsets of Type 1 diabetes patients. Naive, central memory and regulatory TCRB repertoires appeared more similar among patients than healthy donors.

Expressed TCRB transcripts were sequenced, since all the RNA that had been isolated was reverse transcribed. Using immunoSEQ multiplex PCR, the repertoire was profiled, and TCRdb retains in-frame clones only, with some absent. The table shows just over 600,000 clones, with less than 20% occurring only once. Averaging roughly 0.12 L, one heparinised blood draw came from each individual donor. Purity of each sorted population was above 95%. The specimen was naive CD4+ T cells from blood. This clonotype was sampled from a man younger than 30 in good health.

The CDR3 sequence is CASSGDSLGREYEQYF. CDR3 DNA: TGTGCCAGCAGCGGGGACAGCCTGGGGAGGGAGTACGAGCAGTACTTC. The chain carries TRBV9 and TRBJ2-7; D assignment may be TRBD1 or TRBD2 (7 bases each). Looked up from germline, CDR1 is SGDLS and CDR2 is YYNGEE. This CDR3 contains 16 residues. V lost 3 bases to trimming and J lost 4 bases, with 20 bases between them.